This T cell receptor beta chain was identified during a study of CD8 T cells in ankylosing spondylitis. Scientists made TCR beta libraries using quantitative 5'-RACE with molecular barcodes. TCRdb analysed the 5' RACE reads with MiXCR anew, one entry per CDR3 protein. The sample comprises 470,000 or so distinct CDR3 sequences, roughly 26% of which are singletons, and 0.89% rests with the top ten. Findings and limits, study-wide: Some motif variants were previously reported in reactive arthritis synovial fluid and blood. Fewer than 10 highly homologous variants formed a TCR beta motif that appeared characteristic of ankylosing spondylitis blood. As reported, disease-linked clones showed significant enrichment in matched ankylosing spondylitis synovial fluid. Peripheral blood samples showed relatively rare disease-linked clones, and these clones were CD8+.

About this clonotype itself: Antigen specificity is unknown.

CDR1 and CDR2 from the germline V gene are KGHDR and SFDVKD. V shed 4 bases, J shed 4 bases, and the junction held 7 bases outside the gene matches. The CDR3 runs 17 residues. The sequencing sample was made of blood, either unsorted or a sorted T cell fraction (not recorded which). The clonotype originates from a male donor with ankylosing spondylitis. The gene calls are TRBV24-1 and TRBJ2-1; 12 nucleotides agree with TRBD2. The CDR3 sequence: CATSDLWTSGDYNEQFF. DNA for the CDR3: TGTGCCACCAGTGACCTTTGGACTAGCGGGGATTACAATGAGCAGTTCTTC.